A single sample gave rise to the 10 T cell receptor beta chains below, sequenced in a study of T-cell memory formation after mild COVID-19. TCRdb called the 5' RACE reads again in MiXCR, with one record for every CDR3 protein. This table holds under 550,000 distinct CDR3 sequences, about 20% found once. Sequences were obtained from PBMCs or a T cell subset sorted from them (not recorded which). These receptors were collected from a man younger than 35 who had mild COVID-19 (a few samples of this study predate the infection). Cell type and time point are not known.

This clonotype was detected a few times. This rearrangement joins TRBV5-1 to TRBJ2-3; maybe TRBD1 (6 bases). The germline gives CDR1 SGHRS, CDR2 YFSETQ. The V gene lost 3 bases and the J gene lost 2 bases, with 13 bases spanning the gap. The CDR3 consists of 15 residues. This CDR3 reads CASSSSRTATDTQYF. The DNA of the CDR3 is TGCGCCAGCAGCTCGTCCCGGACAGCCACAGATACGCAGTATTTT.

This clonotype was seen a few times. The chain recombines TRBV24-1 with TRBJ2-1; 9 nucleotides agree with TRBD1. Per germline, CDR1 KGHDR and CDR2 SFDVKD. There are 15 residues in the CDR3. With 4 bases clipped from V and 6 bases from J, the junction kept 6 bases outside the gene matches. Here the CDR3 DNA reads TGTGCCACCAGTGACCGCGGGACAGGGAGCAATGAGCAGTTCTTC. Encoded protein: CATSDRGTGSNEQFF.

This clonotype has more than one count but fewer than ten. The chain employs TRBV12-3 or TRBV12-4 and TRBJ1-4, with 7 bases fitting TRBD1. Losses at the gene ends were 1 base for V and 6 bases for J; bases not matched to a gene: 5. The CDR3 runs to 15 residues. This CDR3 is CASSLDRGGYEKLFF. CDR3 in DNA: TGTGCCAGCAGTTTAGACAGGGGCGGTTATGAAAAACTGTTTTTT.

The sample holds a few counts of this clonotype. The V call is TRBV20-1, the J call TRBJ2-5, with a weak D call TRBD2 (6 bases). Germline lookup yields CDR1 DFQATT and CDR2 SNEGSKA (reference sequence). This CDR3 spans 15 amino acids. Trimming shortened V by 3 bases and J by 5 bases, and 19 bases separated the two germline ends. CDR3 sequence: CSASPGAGRMETQYF. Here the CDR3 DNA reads TGCAGTGCTAGCCCCGGGGCAGGGAGGATGGAGACCCAGTACTTC.

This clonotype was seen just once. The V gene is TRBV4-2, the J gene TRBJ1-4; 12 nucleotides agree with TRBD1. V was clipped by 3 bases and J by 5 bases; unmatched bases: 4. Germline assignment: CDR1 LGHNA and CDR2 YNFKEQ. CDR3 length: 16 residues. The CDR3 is CASSQGTGGANEKLFF. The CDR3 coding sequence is TGTGCCAGCAGCCAGGGGACAGGGGGCGCCAATGAAAAACTGTTTTTT.

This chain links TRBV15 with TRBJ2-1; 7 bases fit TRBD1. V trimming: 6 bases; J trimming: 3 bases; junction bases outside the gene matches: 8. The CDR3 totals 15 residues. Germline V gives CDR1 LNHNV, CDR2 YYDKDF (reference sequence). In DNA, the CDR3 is TGTGCCACCAGAGTTGAGACAGGGTACTACAATGAGCAGTTCTTC. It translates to CATRVETGYYNEQFF.

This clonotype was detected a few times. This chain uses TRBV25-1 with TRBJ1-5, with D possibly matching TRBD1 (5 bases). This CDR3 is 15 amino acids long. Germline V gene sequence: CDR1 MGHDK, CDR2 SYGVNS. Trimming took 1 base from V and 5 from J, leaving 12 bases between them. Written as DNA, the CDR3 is TGTGCCAGCAGTGAATCGGGGGGAAGCGATCAGCCCCAGCATTTT. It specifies CASSESGGSDQPQHF. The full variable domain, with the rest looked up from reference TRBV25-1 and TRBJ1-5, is EADIYQTPRYLVIGTGKKITLECSQTMGHDKMYWYQQDPGMELHLIHYSYGVNSTEKGDLSSESTVSRIRTEHFPLTLESARPSHTSQYLCASSESGGSDQPQHFGDGTRLSIL.

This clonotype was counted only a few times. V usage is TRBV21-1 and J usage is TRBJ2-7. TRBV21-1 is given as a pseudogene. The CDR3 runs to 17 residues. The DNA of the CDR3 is TGTGCCAGCAGCAAAGCGTGGCTTTGTTTCAGAAACTACGAGCAGTACGTC. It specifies CASSKAWLCFRNYEQYV.

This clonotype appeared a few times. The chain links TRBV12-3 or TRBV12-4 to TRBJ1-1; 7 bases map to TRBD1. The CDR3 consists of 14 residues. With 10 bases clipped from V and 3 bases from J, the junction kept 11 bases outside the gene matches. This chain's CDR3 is CATIPPGGYTEAFF. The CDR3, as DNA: TGTGCCACAATTCCCCCAGGGGGGTACACTGAAGCTTTCTTT.

Here the CDR3 reads CSAPDRLGRETQYF. The CDR3 coding sequence is TGCAGTGCTCCAGACAGGCTAGGAAGAGAGACCCAGTACTTC. The chain uses TRBV20-1 and TRBJ2-5; TRBD1 might be the D (6 bases). Trimming left V 5 bases short and J 4 bases short, with 17 bases between. Germline V gene lookup returns CDR1 DFQATT and CDR2 SNEGSKA (reference sequence). The CDR3 runs to 14 residues.